This record concerns one TCR beta chain sequence. Antigen: not known. This CDR3 contains 14 residues. The J segment lost 4 bases and the V segment lost 7 bases, leaving 5 bases of the junction unmatched. CDR1 LNHDA and CDR2 SQIVND come from the germline V gene (reference sequence). Only in-frame clones appear in the TCRdb table, and some are missing; sequencing was by immunoSEQ multiplex PCR. In the table there are 30,000 to 50,000 clones, over 90% of which are singletons. These data belong to a study of graft-versus-host responses after intestinal transplantation. The sample in question was unstimulated CD8+ T cells sorted from spleen or lymph node cells, obtained before transplant. The receptor comes from a human donor who was the organ donor for an intestinal transplant. This chain connects TRBV19 to TRBJ2-2, with TRBD2 matching over 8 bases. The CDR3 loop reads CASIKRGTTGELFF. DNA for the CDR3: TGTGCCAGTATTAAGCGGGGGACCACCGGGGAGCTGTTTTTT.